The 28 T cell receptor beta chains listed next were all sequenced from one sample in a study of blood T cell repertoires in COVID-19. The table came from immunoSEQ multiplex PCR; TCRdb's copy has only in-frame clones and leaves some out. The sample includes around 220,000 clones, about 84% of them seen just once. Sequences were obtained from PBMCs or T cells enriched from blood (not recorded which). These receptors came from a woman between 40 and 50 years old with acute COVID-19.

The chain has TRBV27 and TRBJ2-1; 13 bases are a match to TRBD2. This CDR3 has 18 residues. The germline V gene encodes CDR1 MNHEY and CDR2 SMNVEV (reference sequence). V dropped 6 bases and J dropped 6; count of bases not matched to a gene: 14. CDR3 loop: CASSRYGLAGVNPNEQFF. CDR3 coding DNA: TGTGCCAGCAGCCGCTACGGACTAGCGGGAGTAAACCCCAATGAGCAGTTCTTC.

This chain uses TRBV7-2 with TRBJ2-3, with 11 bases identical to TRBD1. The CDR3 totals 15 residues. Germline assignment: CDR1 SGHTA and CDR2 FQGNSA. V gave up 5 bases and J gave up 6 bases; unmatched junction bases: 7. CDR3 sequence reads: CASSPWDRGRDTQYF. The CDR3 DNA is TGTGCCAGCAGCCCTTGGGACAGGGGGAGGGATACGCAGTATTTT.

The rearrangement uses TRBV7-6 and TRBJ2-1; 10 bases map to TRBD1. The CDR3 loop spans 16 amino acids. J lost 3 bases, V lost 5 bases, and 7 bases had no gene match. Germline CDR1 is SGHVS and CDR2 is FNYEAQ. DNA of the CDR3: TGTGCCAGCAGCCCGACAGGGGGCGTAGGCTACAATGAGCAGTTCTTC. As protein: CASSPTGGVGYNEQFF.

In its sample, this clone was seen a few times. The CDR3 here is CASSLRTGGGYGYTF. CDR3 bases: TGTGCCAGCAGTTTACGGACAGGGGGCGGCTATGGCTACACCTTC. This sequence joins TRBV28 and TRBJ1-2; TRBD1 matches at 11 bases. J was trimmed by 4 bases and V by 2 bases; bases with no gene match: 3. Germline CDR1 MDHEN, CDR2 SYDVKM. The CDR3 spans 15 residues.

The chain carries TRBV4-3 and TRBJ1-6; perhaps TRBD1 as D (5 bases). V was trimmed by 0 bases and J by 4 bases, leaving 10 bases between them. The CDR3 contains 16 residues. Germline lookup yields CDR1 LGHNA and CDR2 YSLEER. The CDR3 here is CASSQDGAGYNSPLHF. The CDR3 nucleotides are TGCGCCAGCAGCCAAGATGGGGCAGGTTATAATTCACCCCTCCACTTT.

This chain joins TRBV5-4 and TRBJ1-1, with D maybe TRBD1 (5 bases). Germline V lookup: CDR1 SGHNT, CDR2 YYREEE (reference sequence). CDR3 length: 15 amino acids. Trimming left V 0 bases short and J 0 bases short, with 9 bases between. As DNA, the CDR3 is TGTGCCAGCAGCTTGGATCCGGGGGTGAACACTGAAGCTTTCTTT. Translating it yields CASSLDPGVNTEAFF. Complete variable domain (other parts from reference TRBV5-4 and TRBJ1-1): ETGVTQSPTHLIKTRGQQVTLRCSSQSGHNTVSWYQQALGQGPQFIFQYYREEENGRGNFPPRFSGLQFPNYSSELNVNALELDDSALYLCASSLDPGVNTEAFFGQGTRLTVV.

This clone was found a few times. The CDR3, as DNA: TGTGCCATCAGTTCGGGATCGAGCACAGATACGCAGTATTTT. Amino acids: CAISSGSSTDTQYF. The chain recombines TRBV10-3 with TRBJ2-3, with TRBD2 as a possible D gene (5 bases). The CDR3 covers 14 residues. Germline CDR1 is ENHRY and CDR2 is SYGVKD. V was trimmed by 5 bases and J by 0 bases, leaving 9 bases between them.

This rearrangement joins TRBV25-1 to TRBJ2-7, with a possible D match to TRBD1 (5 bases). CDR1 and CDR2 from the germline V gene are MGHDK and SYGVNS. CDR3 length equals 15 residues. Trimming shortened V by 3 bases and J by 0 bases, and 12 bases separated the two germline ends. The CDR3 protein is CASSELGAPSYEQYF. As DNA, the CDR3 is TGTGCCAGCAGTGAGTTAGGGGCCCCCTCCTACGAGCAGTACTTC.

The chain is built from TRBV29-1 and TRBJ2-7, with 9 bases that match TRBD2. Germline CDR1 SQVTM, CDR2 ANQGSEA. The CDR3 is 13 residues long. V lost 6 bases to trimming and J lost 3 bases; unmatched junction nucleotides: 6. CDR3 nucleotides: TGCAGCGTCACGACTAGCGGACTCTACGAGCAGTACTTC. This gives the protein CSVTTSGLYEQYF.

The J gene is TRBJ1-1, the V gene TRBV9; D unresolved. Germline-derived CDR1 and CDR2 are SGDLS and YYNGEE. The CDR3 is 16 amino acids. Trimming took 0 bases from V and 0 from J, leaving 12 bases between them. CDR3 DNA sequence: TGTGCCAGCAGCGTAGGGAGTGTGGCCATGAACACTGAAGCTTTCTTT. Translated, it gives CASSVGSVAMNTEAFF. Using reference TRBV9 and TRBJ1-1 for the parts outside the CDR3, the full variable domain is DSGVTQTPKHLITATGQRVTLRCSPRSGDLSVYWYQQSLDQGLQFLIQYYNGEERAKGNILERFSAQQFPDLHSELNLSSLELGDSALYFCASSVGSVAMNTEAFFGQGTRLTVV.

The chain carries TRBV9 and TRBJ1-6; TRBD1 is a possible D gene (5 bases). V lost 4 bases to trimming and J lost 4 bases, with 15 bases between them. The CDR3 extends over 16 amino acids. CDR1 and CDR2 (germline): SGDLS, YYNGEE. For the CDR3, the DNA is TGTGCCAGCAGCCTTGGACACTCGGCGTATAATTCACCCCTCCACTTT. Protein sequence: CASSLGHSAYNSPLHF.

The CDR3 nucleotides are TGTGCCAGCGGGACTCCCGTATCAGCTTTCTTT. It specifies CASGTPVSAFF. The rearrangement uses TRBV28 and TRBJ1-1, with D tentatively TRBD1 (5 bases). Germline V gene lookup returns CDR1 MDHEN and CDR2 SYDVKM. The ends were cut back, 8 bases at V and 10 bases at J, with 14 bases in the middle. This CDR3 spans 11 amino acids.

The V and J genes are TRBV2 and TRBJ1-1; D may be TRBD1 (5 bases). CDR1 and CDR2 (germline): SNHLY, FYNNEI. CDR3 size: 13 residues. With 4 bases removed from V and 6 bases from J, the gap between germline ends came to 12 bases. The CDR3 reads CASSGPGGAEAFF. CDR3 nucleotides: TGTGCCAGCAGTGGGCCCGGGGGAGCTGAAGCTTTCTTT. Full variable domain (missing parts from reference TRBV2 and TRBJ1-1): EPEVTQTPSHQVTQMGQEVILRCVPISNHLYFYWYRQILGQKVEFLVSFYNNEISEKSEIFDDQFSVERPDGSNFTLKIRSTKLEDSAMYFCASSGPGGAEAFFGQGTRLTVV.

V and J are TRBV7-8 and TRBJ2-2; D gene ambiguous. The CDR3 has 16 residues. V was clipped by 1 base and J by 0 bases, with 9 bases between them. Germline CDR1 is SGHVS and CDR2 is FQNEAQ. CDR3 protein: CASSLGQFANTGELFF. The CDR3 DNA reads TGTGCCAGCAGCTTAGGTCAGTTCGCGAACACCGGGGAGCTGTTTTTT.

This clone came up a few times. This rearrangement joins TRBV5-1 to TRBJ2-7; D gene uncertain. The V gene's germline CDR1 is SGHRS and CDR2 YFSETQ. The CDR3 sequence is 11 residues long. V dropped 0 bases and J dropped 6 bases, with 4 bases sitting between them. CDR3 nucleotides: TGCGCCAGCAGCTTGGGGCCCGAGCAGTACTTC. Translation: CASSLGPEQYF.

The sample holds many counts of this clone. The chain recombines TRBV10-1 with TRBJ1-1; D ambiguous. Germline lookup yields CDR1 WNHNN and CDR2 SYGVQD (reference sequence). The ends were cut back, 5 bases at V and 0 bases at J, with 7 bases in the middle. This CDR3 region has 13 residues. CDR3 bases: TGCGCCAGCAGTCAGGAAATGAACACTGAAGCTTTCTTT. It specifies CASSQEMNTEAFF.

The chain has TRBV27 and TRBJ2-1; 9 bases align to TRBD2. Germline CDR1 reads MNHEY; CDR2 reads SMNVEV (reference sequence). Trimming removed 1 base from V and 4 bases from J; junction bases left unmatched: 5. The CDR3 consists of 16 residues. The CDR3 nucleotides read TGTGCCAGCAGTTTATATGAGACTAGCGGATACAATGAGCAGTTCTTC. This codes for CASSLYETSGYNEQFF.

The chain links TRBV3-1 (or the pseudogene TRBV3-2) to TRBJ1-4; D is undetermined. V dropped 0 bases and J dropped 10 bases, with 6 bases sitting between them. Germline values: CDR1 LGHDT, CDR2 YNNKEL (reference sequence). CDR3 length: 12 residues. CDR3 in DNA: TGTGCCAGCAGCCAAGATTCCGGAAAACTGTTTTTT. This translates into CASSQDSGKLFF.

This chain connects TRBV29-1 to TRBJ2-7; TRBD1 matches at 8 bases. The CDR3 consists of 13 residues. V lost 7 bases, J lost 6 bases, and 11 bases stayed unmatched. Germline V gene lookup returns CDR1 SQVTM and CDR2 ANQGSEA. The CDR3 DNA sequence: TGCAGCGCATCCGCCGGGACAGGCTCCGAGCAGTACTTC. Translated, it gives CSASAGTGSEQYF.

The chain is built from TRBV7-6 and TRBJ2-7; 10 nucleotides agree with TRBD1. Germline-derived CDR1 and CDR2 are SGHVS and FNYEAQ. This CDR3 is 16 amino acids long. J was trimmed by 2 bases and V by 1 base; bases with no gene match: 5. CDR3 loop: CASSLGGTGVPYEQYF. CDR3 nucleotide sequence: TGTGCCAGCAGCTTAGGAGGGACAGGGGTGCCCTACGAGCAGTACTTC.

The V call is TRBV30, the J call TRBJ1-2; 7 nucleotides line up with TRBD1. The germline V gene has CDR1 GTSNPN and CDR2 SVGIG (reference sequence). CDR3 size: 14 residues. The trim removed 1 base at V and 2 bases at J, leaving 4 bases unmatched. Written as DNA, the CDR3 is TGTGCCTGGAGTGGACAGGGAATAAACTATGGCTACACCTTC. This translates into CAWSGQGINYGYTF.

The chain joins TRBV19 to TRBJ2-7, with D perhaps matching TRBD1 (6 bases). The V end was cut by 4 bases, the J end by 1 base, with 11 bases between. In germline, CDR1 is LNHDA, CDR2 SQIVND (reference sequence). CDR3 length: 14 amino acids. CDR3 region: CASSTTQGSYEQYF. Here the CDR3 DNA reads TGTGCCAGTAGTACAACACAGGGTTCCTACGAGCAGTACTTC.

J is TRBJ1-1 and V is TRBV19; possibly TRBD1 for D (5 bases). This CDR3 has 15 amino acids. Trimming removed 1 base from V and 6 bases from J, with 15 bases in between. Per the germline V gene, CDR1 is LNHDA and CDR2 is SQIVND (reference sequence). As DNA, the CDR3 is TGTGCCAGTAGTATAGTCGGGGGAGGCCGAGCTGAAGCTTTCTTT. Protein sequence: CASSIVGGGRAEAFF.

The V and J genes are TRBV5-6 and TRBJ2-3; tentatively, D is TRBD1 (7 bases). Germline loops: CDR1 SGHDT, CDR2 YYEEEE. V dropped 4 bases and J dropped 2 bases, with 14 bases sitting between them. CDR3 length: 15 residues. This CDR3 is CASSQPGGYTDTQYF. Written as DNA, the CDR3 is TGTGCCAGCAGCCAGCCAGGGGGGTACACAGATACGCAGTATTTT.

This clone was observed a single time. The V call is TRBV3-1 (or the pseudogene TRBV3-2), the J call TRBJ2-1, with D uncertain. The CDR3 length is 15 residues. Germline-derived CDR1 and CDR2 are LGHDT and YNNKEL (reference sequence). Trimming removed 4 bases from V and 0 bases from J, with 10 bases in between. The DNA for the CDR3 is TGTGCCAGCAGCCCCCGTGAGAGCTCCTACAATGAGCAGTTCTTC. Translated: CASSPRESSYNEQFF.

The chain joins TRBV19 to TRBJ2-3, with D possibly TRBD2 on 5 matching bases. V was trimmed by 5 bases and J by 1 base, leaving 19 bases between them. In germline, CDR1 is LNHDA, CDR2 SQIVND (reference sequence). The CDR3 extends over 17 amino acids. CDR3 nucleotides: TGTGCCAGTAGTCTGCTTACGACGGGGTTCGGCACAGATACGCAGTATTTT. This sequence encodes CASSLLTTGFGTDTQYF.

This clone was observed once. CDR3 nucleotides: TGTGCCAGTAGTATAATCGGGACAAAAAACAATGAGCAGTTCTTC. Protein product: CASSIIGTKNNEQFF. This chain links TRBV19 with TRBJ2-1, with a tentative D call TRBD1 (6 bases). V lost 2 bases and J lost 5, with 13 bases in between. Germline CDR1 is LNHDA and CDR2 is SQIVND (reference sequence). The CDR3 totals 15 residues.

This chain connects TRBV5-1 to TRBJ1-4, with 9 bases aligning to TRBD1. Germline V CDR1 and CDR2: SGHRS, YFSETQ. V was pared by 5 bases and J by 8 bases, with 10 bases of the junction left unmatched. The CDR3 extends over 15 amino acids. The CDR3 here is CASRHGDREREKLFF. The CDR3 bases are TGCGCCAGCAGGCATGGGGACAGGGAGCGAGAAAAACTGTTTTTT.